The 28 T cell receptor beta chains presented below share a single source sample, sequenced in a study of cytomegalovirus exposure and HLA in healthy donors. PCR involved 60 Vbeta and 13 Jbeta primers. Assay: immunoSEQ multiplex PCR; the TCRdb copy retains only in-frame clones and omits some. The table includes about 170,000 clones, under 85% detected once. The sample was PBMCs. Every receptor here comes from a female donor in good health and CMV-seronegative.

The rearrangement joins TRBV9 to TRBJ2-7; 9 bases line up with TRBD2. Germline values: CDR1 SGDLS, CDR2 YYNGEE. V dropped 2 bases and J dropped 5; count of bases not matched to a gene: 11. The CDR3 covers 16 residues. CDR3 amino acids: CASSVEGLAGIDEQYF. For the CDR3, the DNA is TGTGCCAGCAGCGTCGAAGGGCTAGCGGGGATCGACGAGCAGTACTTC.

The chain is built from TRBV28 and TRBJ1-2; 10 bases match TRBD1. Trimming at V came to 8 bases and at J to 6 bases, leaving 3 bases not matched to a gene. Germline CDR1 MDHEN, CDR2 SYDVKM. The length of the CDR3 is 12 residues. CDR3 nucleotides: TGTGCCAGCCGACAGGGGGCACATGGCTACACCTTC. As protein: CASRQGAHGYTF.

The rearrangement links TRBV9 to TRBJ2-5, with 8 positions matching TRBD1. Germline lookup yields CDR1 SGDLS and CDR2 YYNGEE. With V trimmed by 4 bases and J by 4 bases, 3 bases remained unmatched. The CDR3 sequence is 13 residues long. CDR3 sequence reads: CASSTGQAETQYF. For the CDR3, the DNA is TGTGCCAGCAGCACGGGACAGGCAGAGACCCAGTACTTC.

This clone has more than one count but fewer than ten. V and J are TRBV29-1 and TRBJ2-2; 8 bases are a match to TRBD1. This CDR3 is 13 amino acids long. The V gene end was trimmed by 0 bases and the J gene end by 9 bases; junction bases not matched to a gene: 3. From germline, CDR1 is SQVTM and CDR2 ANQGSEA. This chain's CDR3 is CSVEEDRVRELFF. DNA of the CDR3: TGCAGCGTTGAAGAGGACAGGGTTAGGGAGCTGTTTTTT.

This clone showed up just a few times. The chain has TRBV9 and TRBJ2-7, with 8 bases lining up with TRBD1. The CDR3 runs to 15 residues. Germline V gene lookup returns CDR1 SGDLS and CDR2 YYNGEE. After removal of 4 bases from V and 0 bases from J, the junction contained 6 bases not matched to a gene. CDR3 in amino acids: CASSQTGVDSYEQYF. The CDR3 DNA reads TGTGCCAGCAGCCAGACAGGGGTCGACTCCTACGAGCAGTACTTC.

The CDR3 loop is CASSLRAGVRNEQFF. The CDR3 DNA sequence: TGTGCCAGCAGTTTAAGGGCAGGGGTTAGGAATGAGCAGTTCTTC. V gene TRBV28 combines with J gene TRBJ2-1; D is possibly TRBD1 (6 bases). Germline values: CDR1 MDHEN, CDR2 SYDVKM. CDR3 length: 15 amino acids. Between the trimmed V and J ends, which lost 2 bases and 7 bases, there was a span of 15 bases.

This sequence joins TRBV6-1 and TRBJ1-1; D possibly corresponds to TRBD1 (6 bases). Trimming removed 4 bases from V and 5 bases from J, with 14 bases in between. Germline V gene data show CDR1 as MNHNS and CDR2 as SASEGT. The CDR3 covers 14 residues. In DNA form, the CDR3 reads TGTGCCAGCAGTGGGGTACAGGGAAGGACTGAAGCTTTCTTT. Protein sequence: CASSGVQGRTEAFF.

The gene calls are TRBV5-1 and TRBJ2-3; D gene unclear. The CDR3 consists of 14 residues. Deletions cut 4 bases from V and 4 bases from J, with 13 bases between. Per the germline V gene, CDR1 is SGHRS and CDR2 is YFSETQ. CDR3 in amino acids: CASSQPSGSDTQYF. CDR3 DNA sequence: TGCGCCAGCAGCCAACCTTCCGGTTCAGATACGCAGTATTTT.

The table lists this clone with a few counts. This sequence joins TRBV6-1 and TRBJ2-4, with D tentatively TRBD1 (6 bases). Looked up from germline, CDR1 is MNHNS and CDR2 is SASEGT. The CDR3 is 13 residues long. The ends were cut back, 5 bases at V and 8 bases at J, with 13 bases in the middle. The DNA for the CDR3 is TGTGCCAGCAGTAAGGACAGCCAATACATTCAGTACTTC. Its translation: CASSKDSQYIQYF.

The chain has TRBV28 and TRBJ2-1; 11 bases align to TRBD2. Trimming cost V 8 bases and J 4 bases; bases outside gene matches: 4. The CDR3 has 14 amino acids. Germline CDR1 and CDR2: MDHEN and SYDVKM. The CDR3 sequence: CASRGLAAYNEQFF. The DNA of the CDR3 is TGTGCCAGCCGGGGACTAGCGGCTTACAATGAGCAGTTCTTC. The full variable domain, in which reference TRBV28 and TRBJ2-1 provide the parts outside the CDR3, is DVKVTQSSRYLVKRTGEKVFLECVQDMDHENMFWYRQDPGLGLRLIYFSYDVKMKEKGDIPEGYSVSREKKERFSLILESASTNQTSMYLCASRGLAAYNEQFFGPGTRLTVL.

The genes are TRBV19 and TRBJ2-1; D might be TRBD1 (5 bases). V was cut by 2 bases and J by 6 bases, with 11 bases left in between. This CDR3 comprises 14 residues. Germline V gene lookup returns CDR1 LNHDA and CDR2 SQIVND (reference sequence). In nucleotides, the CDR3 is TGTGCCAGTAGTATAAAGGCAGGGCCCAATGAGCAGTTCTTC. It codes for CASSIKAGPNEQFF.

This chain connects TRBV5-6 to TRBJ2-5, with D possibly being TRBD2 (6 bases). Germline V gives CDR1 SGHDT, CDR2 YYEEEE. This CDR3 is built from 15 residues. Trimming removed 4 bases from V and 4 bases from J, with 17 bases in between. CDR3 coding DNA: TGTGCCAGCAGCGGCGGCCCTAGCGTGGGAGAGACCCAGTACTTC. It is translated as CASSGGPSVGETQYF.

The table lists this clone with a few counts. The V and J genes are TRBV19 and TRBJ1-4; tentatively, D is TRBD1 (6 bases). Trimming shortened V by 3 bases and J by 6 bases, and 11 bases separated the two germline ends. This CDR3 is built from 14 residues. Per germline, CDR1 LNHDA and CDR2 SQIVND (reference sequence). CDR3 in DNA: TGTGCCAGTAGTATCGGACAGCTTTATGAAAAACTGTTTTTT. Translation: CASSIGQLYEKLFF.

This chain links TRBV6-1 with TRBJ1-6; the D gene is possibly TRBD1 (6 bases). This CDR3 contains 16 residues. The V end was cut by 3 bases, the J end by 3 bases, with 12 bases between. Germline V gene sequence: CDR1 MNHNS, CDR2 SASEGT. CDR3 nucleotides: TGTGCCAGCAGTGACGACCCCAGGGGCTATAATTCACCCCTCCACTTT. This encodes CASSDDPRGYNSPLHF.

The gene calls are TRBV2 and TRBJ1-6; D is ambiguous. Germline V lookup: CDR1 SNHLY, CDR2 FYNNEI. V gave up 10 bases and J gave up 0 bases, with 7 bases separating them. The CDR3 loop spans 13 amino acids. The CDR3 sequence is CATSSSYNSPLHF. CDR3 coding DNA: TGTGCCACCTCTAGCTCCTATAATTCACCCCTCCACTTT. Based on the CDR3 plus reference TRBV2 and TRBJ1-6, the full variable domain is EPEVTQTPSHQVTQMGQEVILRCVPISNHLYFYWYRQILGQKVEFLVSFYNNEISEKSEIFDDQFSVERPDGSNFTLKIRSTKLEDSAMYFCATSSSYNSPLHFGNGTRLTVT.

This clone appeared a single time. J is TRBJ2-1 and V is TRBV9; 7 bases are a match to TRBD2. From germline, CDR1 is SGDLS and CDR2 YYNGEE. This CDR3 contains 14 residues. The J segment lost 4 bases and the V segment lost 6 bases, leaving 7 bases of the junction unmatched. In nucleotides, the CDR3 is TGTGCCAGCACGGCTAGCGGTATATACAATGAGCAGTTCTTC. Protein product: CASTASGIYNEQFF.

This chain uses TRBV5-1 with TRBJ2-3; 7 bases align to TRBD2. V gave up 4 bases and J gave up 2 bases; unmatched junction bases: 10. The CDR3 is 16 residues long. Germline loops: CDR1 SGHRS, CDR2 YFSETQ. CDR3 residues: CASSREPGLHTDTQYF. The CDR3 bases are TGCGCCAGCAGCCGAGAACCGGGACTACACACAGATACGCAGTATTTT.

This CDR3 reads CASSLASVAETQYF. CDR3 DNA: TGTGCCAGCAGCTTGGCTAGTGTCGCAGAGACCCAGTACTTC. The V and J genes are TRBV7-9 and TRBJ2-5; D is unresolved. Germline V gives CDR1 SEHNR, CDR2 FQNEAQ (reference sequence). This CDR3 has 14 residues. The ends were cut back, 3 bases at V and 4 bases at J, with 12 bases in the middle.

V gene TRBV7-5 combines with J gene TRBJ2-7; the D call of TRBD2 is as the table states it, not checked on the DNA. TRBV7-5 constitutes a pseudogene. The CDR3 covers 17 residues. In DNA form, the CDR3 reads TGTGTCAGAAGCTCCCCGAAGCTGGACGGGAGCGTCTACGAGCAGTACTTC. Its protein is CVRSSPKLDGSVYEQYF.

V is TRBV7-4 and J is TRBJ2-7; 8 nucleotides agree with TRBD1. Germline CDR1 SGHVT, CDR2 SQSDAQ. Losses at the gene ends were 1 base for V and 1 base for J; bases not matched to a gene: 6. The CDR3 covers 16 residues. For the CDR3, the DNA is TGTGCCAGCAGCTTAGAGGACAGGGACGTTTCCTACGAGCAGTACTTC. This sequence encodes CASSLEDRDVSYEQYF.

V gene TRBV7-2 combines with J gene TRBJ1-1; D call uncertain. Between the trimmed V and J ends, which lost 1 base and 0 bases, there was a span of 6 bases. Per germline, CDR1 SGHTA and CDR2 FQGNSA. The CDR3 totals 14 residues. CDR3 sequence: CASSLGALNTEAFF. The CDR3 DNA reads as TGTGCCAGCAGCTTAGGGGCACTGAACACTGAAGCTTTCTTT.

The V gene is TRBV30, the J gene TRBJ2-7; 11 nucleotides line up with TRBD2. Germline lookup yields CDR1 GTSNPN and CDR2 SVGIG (reference sequence). The CDR3 has 13 amino acids. The CDR3 reads CAVRGTSGYEQYF. As DNA, the CDR3 is TGTGCGGTAAGGGGGACTAGCGGCTACGAGCAGTACTTC.

This chain connects TRBV27 to TRBJ2-1; TRBD2 aligns across 8 bases. The CDR3 spans 14 residues. Trimming removed 3 bases from V and 9 bases from J; junction bases left unmatched: 7. The germline V gene has CDR1 MNHEY and CDR2 SMNVEV (reference sequence). CDR3 coding DNA: TGTGCCAGCAGTTTTCGGCGGGAGGTTAGTGAGCAGTTCTTC. Protein: CASSFRREVSEQFF.

The chain joins TRBV14 to TRBJ1-1; unclear D gene. This CDR3 region has 13 residues. V gave up 0 bases and J gave up 5 bases, with 7 bases separating them. Germline V CDR1 and CDR2: SGHDN, FVKESK. CDR3 sequence (DNA): TGTGCCAGCAGCCAAGACGGGATGACTGAAGCTTTCTTT. Protein product: CASSQDGMTEAFF.

The chain couples TRBV7-9 to TRBJ2-1, with a tentative D call TRBD2 (7 bases). There are 18 residues in the CDR3. The V end was cut by 4 bases, the J end by 0 bases, with 19 bases between. Germline lookup yields CDR1 SEHNR and CDR2 FQNEAQ (reference sequence). CDR3 in amino acids: CASSSAGALKSSYNEQFF. The DNA of the CDR3 is TGTGCCAGCAGCTCCGCGGGGGCCCTAAAAAGCTCCTACAATGAGCAGTTCTTC. Looking up the rest from reference TRBV7-9 and TRBJ2-1 gives the full variable domain: DTGVSQNPRHKITKRGQNVTFRCDPISEHNRLYWYRQTLGQGPEFLTYFQNEAQLEKSRLLSDRFSAERPKGSFSTLEIQRTEQGDSAMYLCASSSAGALKSSYNEQFFGPGTRLTVL.

The chain uses TRBV9 and TRBJ2-7; 10 nucleotides agree with TRBD1. V trimming: 0 bases; J trimming: 10 bases; junction bases outside the gene matches: 7. The CDR3 extends over 14 amino acids. Germline V gives CDR1 SGDLS, CDR2 YYNGEE. CDR3: CASSVDLGTGEQYF. In nucleotides, the CDR3 is TGTGCCAGCAGCGTAGATCTCGGGACAGGGGAACAGTACTTC.

This clone was observed once. The chain employs TRBV7-3 and TRBJ2-1, with 7 bases lining up with TRBD2. CDR1 and CDR2 from the germline V gene are SGHTA and FQGTGA. CDR3 length: 15 amino acids. Germline trimming cut 1 base from V and 5 bases from J; bases unmatched to any gene: 5. The CDR3 is CASSLMAGDHNEQFF. The CDR3 DNA reads TGTGCCAGCAGCTTAATGGCGGGAGACCACAATGAGCAGTTCTTC.

The rearrangement joins TRBV18 to TRBJ2-3; the D gene is possibly TRBD1 (5 bases). V gave up 1 base and J gave up 2 bases, with 10 bases separating them. Germline CDR1 KGHSH, CDR2 LQKENI. This CDR3 is built from 15 residues. DNA of the CDR3: TGTGCCAGCTCACCACGGGGCGAAACCACAGATACGCAGTATTTT. Its protein is CASSPRGETTDTQYF.